What follows describes a single T cell receptor beta chain. Its antigen is not identified. Some clones are missing from TCRdb's copy, which holds only in-frame ones; the method was immunoSEQ multiplex PCR. The sample holds about 21,000 clones, under 80% seen once. The sample comes from a study of CD4 T cells in relation to SARS-CoV-2 and coronaviruses. Study overall: TCR beta CDR3s were sequenced after approximately ten-day antigen culture of PBMCs.

Findings and caveats of the study: SARS-CoV-2-driven expansion was significantly weaker in crossreactive than monoreactive clones.

Trimming removed 0 bases at V and 0 bases at J, with 6 bases between. This CDR3 has 15 residues. The germline CDR1 and CDR2 sequences are LGHDT and YNNKEL (reference sequence). Unexposed donor CD4+ T cells date from about 2011-2019, before the COVID-19 pandemic. The cells were cultured for approximately 10 days before CD4+ T cells were isolated. Cells permitting, SARS-CoV-2 S/N and four cold-coronavirus spikes were tested on unexposed-donor CD4+ T cells. Cultures held a few million PBMCs per well with approximately 10 IU/ml IL-2. Sequencing was carried out using CD4+ T cells from PBMCs, cultured in vitro. The TCR sequence derives from a human donor in good health. The chain is built from TRBV3-1 (or the pseudogene TRBV3-2) and TRBJ1-3; D not certain. CDR3 bases: TGTGCCAGCAGCCAAGACTGGACCTCTGGAAACACCATATATTTT. Translating gives CASSQDWTSGNTIYF.